Following are 32 T cell receptor beta chains from one sample sequenced in a study of CD8+ T cells in alopecia areata. Sequencing relied on a cDNA template that was reverse transcribed from extracted RNA. Sequenced by immunoSEQ multiplex PCR; TCRdb stores in-frame clones only, minus some. The sample has 80,000 to 100,000 clones, 41% seen once; the top ten hold 1% to 1.5%. The sample taken for sequencing was CD4+ T cells sorted from blood. The receptors derive from a human donor with alopecia areata.

The V call is TRBV30, the J call TRBJ2-7; 7 bases match TRBD2. The CDR3 is 14 residues long. V dropped 0 bases and J dropped 2; count of bases not matched to a gene: 4. CDR1 is GTSNPN and CDR2 is SVGIG in the germline V gene (reference sequence). In nucleotides, the CDR3 is TGTGCCTGGAGTGTTACTAGCGACACCTACGAGCAGTACTTC. It is translated as CAWSVTSDTYEQYF.

The CDR3 nucleotides read TGTGCCAGCAGTTACTCCGCTAGCGGGAGTCTCGAGCAGTACTTC. Protein product: CASSYSASGSLEQYF. The V call is TRBV6-6, the J call TRBJ2-7, with TRBD2 matching over 10 bases. Per the germline V gene, CDR1 is MNHNY and CDR2 is SVGAGI (reference sequence). CDR3 length equals 15 residues. The V gene end was trimmed by 0 bases and the J gene end by 6 bases; junction bases not matched to a gene: 5.

The chain recombines TRBV29-1 with TRBJ1-3; unclear D gene. The germline V gene encodes CDR1 SQVTM and CDR2 ANQGSEA. Between the trimmed V and J ends, which lost 3 bases and 0 bases, there was a span of 6 bases. The CDR3 covers 13 residues. CDR3 region: CSVDGGSGNTIYF. CDR3 sequence (DNA): TGCAGCGTTGACGGCGGCTCTGGAAACACCATATATTTT.

V usage is TRBV11-3 and J usage is TRBJ2-3; 8 bases are shared with TRBD1. This CDR3 comprises 15 residues. The germline V gene encodes CDR1 SGHNT and CDR2 YENEEA. With 5 bases clipped from V and 2 bases from J, the junction kept 6 bases outside the gene matches. CDR3 amino acids: CASSTGQAFTDTQYF. CDR3 in DNA: TGTGCCAGCAGCACGGGACAGGCTTTCACAGATACGCAGTATTTT. The full variable domain, in which reference TRBV11-3 and TRBJ2-3 provide the parts outside the CDR3, is EAGVVQSPRYKIIEKKQPVAFWCNPISGHNTLYWYLQNLGQGPELLIRYENEEAVDDSQLPKDRFSAERLKGVDSTLKIQPAELGDSAVYLCASSTGQAFTDTQYFGPGTRLTVL.

The chain uses TRBV30 and TRBJ2-2, with 7 bases identical to TRBD2. Germline lookup yields CDR1 GTSNPN and CDR2 SVGIG (reference sequence). This CDR3 comprises 14 residues. Trimming cost V 4 bases and J 2 bases; bases outside gene matches: 4. The CDR3 here is CAWTSGYNTGELFF. The CDR3 region has the DNA TGTGCCTGGACTAGCGGTTACAACACCGGGGAGCTGTTTTTT.

This rearrangement joins TRBV19 to TRBJ2-2, with TRBD2 matching 12 bases. The CDR3 runs 19 residues. Germline-derived CDR1 and CDR2 are LNHDA and SQIVND (reference sequence). Trimming cost V 8 bases and J 6 bases; bases outside gene matches: 19. The CDR3 loop is CASAGGLLAGGPHSGELFF. DNA of the CDR3: TGTGCCAGTGCAGGGGGCCTCCTAGCGGGAGGGCCTCATTCCGGGGAGCTGTTTTTT.

The rearrangement links TRBV7-2 to TRBJ2-5, with 8 bases aligning to TRBD1. CDR1 is SGHTA and CDR2 is FQGNSA in the germline V gene. CDR3 size: 14 residues. Losses at the gene ends were 5 bases for V and 5 bases for J; bases not matched to a gene: 7. The CDR3: CASSGQGARETQYF. CDR3 nucleotides: TGTGCCAGCAGCGGGCAGGGGGCCCGGGAGACCCAGTACTTC.

The chain couples TRBV5-1 to TRBJ2-3; 11 nucleotides match TRBD2. The CDR3 covers 16 residues. Germline-derived CDR1 and CDR2 are SGHRS and YFSETQ. Trimming at V came to 0 bases and at J to 6 bases, leaving 6 bases not matched to a gene. CDR3 DNA sequence: TGCGCCAGCAGCTTGGGACTAGCGGGGCCCCAGGATACGCAGTATTTT. It yields the protein CASSLGLAGPQDTQYF.

The rearrangement joins TRBV30 to TRBJ2-2; D is unclear. The V and J ends lost 5 bases and 7 bases respectively, with 5 bases between them. In germline, CDR1 is GTSNPN, CDR2 SVGIG (reference sequence). This CDR3 comprises 10 residues. The CDR3 region is CAWGNGELFF. The CDR3 DNA is TGTGCCTGGGGCAACGGGGAGCTGTTTTTT.

The chain carries TRBV4-3 and TRBJ2-3; D uncertain. Trimming cost V 4 bases and J 1 base, with 12 bases left between them. CDR1 and CDR2 (germline): LGHNA, YSLEER. This CDR3 spans 15 amino acids. As DNA, the CDR3 is TGCGCCAGCAGCCTCCGTTCTGCAGGCACAGATACGCAGTATTTT. It yields the protein CASSLRSAGTDTQYF.

The chain is built from TRBV4-1 and TRBJ1-4; D unclear. V lost 0 bases and J lost 0, with 8 bases in between. This CDR3 contains 16 residues. Germline V CDR1 and CDR2: MGHRA, YSYEKL. The chain's CDR3 is CASSQDLAATNEKLFF. DNA for the CDR3: TGCGCCAGCAGCCAAGATCTAGCCGCAACTAATGAAAAACTGTTTTTT.

The rearrangement links TRBV4-1 to TRBJ1-4; no clear D. The V end was cut by 2 bases, the J end by 0 bases, with 10 bases between. The CDR3 is made up of 16 amino acids. Germline assignment: CDR1 MGHRA and CDR2 YSYEKL. This chain's CDR3 is CASSQQAKTTNEKLFF. CDR3 DNA sequence: TGCGCCAGCAGCCAACAGGCGAAAACAACTAATGAAAAACTGTTTTTT.

The J gene is TRBJ2-3, the V gene TRBV29-1, with no clear D. The CDR3 loop spans 12 amino acids. V lost 4 bases and J lost 0, with 5 bases in between. CDR1 is SQVTM, CDR2 ANQGSEA, per germline. CDR3 region: CSVGSSTDTQYF. In DNA form, the CDR3 reads TGCAGCGTTGGTTCTAGCACAGATACGCAGTATTTT.

Written as DNA, the CDR3 is TGCGCCAGCAGCCAAGGGGGACGGGCTAGCGGACAAGAGACCCAGTACTTC. Translating gives CASSQGGRASGQETQYF. V and J are TRBV4-1 and TRBJ2-5; TRBD2 matches at 7 bases. This CDR3 is built from 17 residues. The germline V gene encodes CDR1 MGHRA and CDR2 YSYEKL. V was clipped by 1 base and J by 2 bases; unmatched bases: 10.

This rearrangement joins TRBV5-4 to TRBJ2-3; D is undetermined. Germline V gives CDR1 SGHNT, CDR2 YYREEE (reference sequence). V was trimmed by 5 bases and J by 2 bases, leaving 15 bases between them. The CDR3 is 15 amino acids. In DNA, the CDR3 is TGTGCCAGCAGGATGGCAAACCCAGACACAGATACGCAGTATTTT. It yields the protein CASRMANPDTDTQYF.

V is TRBV30 and J is TRBJ2-1, with D possibly TRBD1 on 6 matching bases. The CDR3 has 14 residues. Germline V lookup: CDR1 GTSNPN, CDR2 SVGIG (reference sequence). Trimming removed 1 base at V and 2 bases at J, with 9 bases between. The CDR3 nucleotides read TGTGCCTGGAGTGGGGGGCTCCCCTACAATGAGCAGTTCTTC. It is translated as CAWSGGLPYNEQFF.

This clone was counted a single time. V is TRBV5-4 and J is TRBJ2-3; 10 bases fit TRBD1. CDR1 and CDR2 (germline): SGHNT, YYREEE (reference sequence). The V segment lost 5 bases and the J segment 4 bases; nucleotides outside the gene matches: 7. The CDR3 spans 15 residues. The CDR3 is CASRLTGGRADTQYF. DNA of the CDR3: TGTGCCAGCAGGCTGACAGGGGGCAGAGCAGATACGCAGTATTTT.

The table lists this clone with a few counts. The chain uses TRBV4-3 and TRBJ1-1, with D unresolved. There are 15 residues in the CDR3. Between the trimmed V and J ends, which lost 0 bases and 3 bases, there was a span of 11 bases. Germline V gene sequence: CDR1 LGHNA, CDR2 YSLEER. The DNA of the CDR3 is TGCGCCAGCAGCCAAGAAATAATTTCGTACACTGAAGCTTTCTTT. Protein product: CASSQEIISYTEAFF.

This chain links TRBV7-2 with TRBJ2-7; TRBD2 matches 10 bases. This CDR3 has 15 amino acids. The V and J ends lost 1 base and 3 bases, in that order; junction bases with no gene match: 3. Per the germline V gene, CDR1 is SGHTA and CDR2 is FQGNSA. DNA for the CDR3: TGTGCCAGCAGCTTAGGCGGACTAGCGGACTACGAGCAGTACTTC. Translating it yields CASSLGGLADYEQYF.

This rearrangement joins TRBV7-2 to TRBJ1-2, with D unclear. The CDR3 consists of 13 residues. Germline assignment: CDR1 SGHTA and CDR2 FQGNSA. V was shortened by 4 bases and J by 1 base, with 7 bases between the two germline ends. The CDR3 reads CASSSYLNYGYTF. For the CDR3, the DNA is TGTGCCAGCAGCTCCTACCTTAACTATGGCTACACCTTC.

The DNA for the CDR3 is TGTGCCTGGAGCCGGGGTCCGGGCTACACCTTC. Amino acids: CAWSRGPGYTF. This chain joins TRBV30 and TRBJ1-2; D uncertain. CDR1 and CDR2 from the germline V gene are GTSNPN and SVGIG (reference sequence). V was shortened by 3 bases and J by 8 bases, with 10 bases between the two germline ends. The CDR3 length is 11 residues.

On this clone itself: At the DNA level, this CDR3 is encoded by other sequences in the same sample as well. V gene TRBV27 combines with J gene TRBJ1-1; D might be TRBD1 (6 bases). CDR3 length: 14 residues. Per germline, CDR1 MNHEY and CDR2 SMNVEV (reference sequence). V was trimmed by 1 base and J by 3 bases, leaving 9 bases between them. The CDR3 loop is CASSLWGADTEAFF. The CDR3 DNA reads TGTGCCAGCAGTTTATGGGGGGCGGACACTGAAGCTTTCTTT.

In nucleotides, the CDR3 is TGTGCCTGGAGCCGTCTAGCGAACTACAATGAGCAGTTCTTC. Translated, it gives CAWSRLANYNEQFF. This rearrangement joins TRBV30 to TRBJ2-1; possibly TRBD2 for D (6 bases). The CDR3 is 14 amino acids. The germline V gene encodes CDR1 GTSNPN and CDR2 SVGIG (reference sequence). The ends were cut back, 3 bases at V and 3 bases at J, with 12 bases in the middle.

This clone has just a few counts. The CDR3 is CASSPALLDEQYF. The CDR3 coding sequence is TGTGCCAGCAGCCCCGCGCTATTGGATGAGCAGTACTTC. The J gene is TRBJ2-7, the V gene TRBV5-4; D gene unclear. CDR3 length: 13 residues. Germline lookup yields CDR1 SGHNT and CDR2 YYREEE (reference sequence). Trimming left V 4 bases short and J 7 bases short, with 15 bases between.

The chain is built from TRBV7-9 and TRBJ2-7; 7 bases are a match to TRBD1. CDR3 length: 13 residues. Germline assignment: CDR1 SEHNR and CDR2 FQNEAQ (reference sequence). V trimming: 3 bases; J trimming: 6 bases; junction bases outside the gene matches: 5. CDR3 amino acids: CASSLSTGSEQYF. The CDR3 nucleotides are TGTGCCAGCAGCTTGTCGACAGGGAGCGAGCAGTACTTC.

The V and J genes are TRBV29-1 and TRBJ2-7; 11 nucleotides agree with TRBD2. The CDR3 loop spans 18 amino acids. Trimming removed 4 bases from V and 6 bases from J; junction bases left unmatched: 20. Germline-derived CDR1 and CDR2 are SQVTM and ANQGSEA. The CDR3: CSVVTVASGRTLVGEQYF. Written as DNA, the CDR3 is TGCAGCGTTGTTACTGTGGCTAGCGGGAGGACTTTAGTAGGCGAGCAGTACTTC.

In this sample, this clone turned up a few times. This chain uses TRBV18 with TRBJ2-4, with D uncertain. Germline CDR1 is KGHSH and CDR2 is LQKENI. The CDR3 totals 12 residues. V shed 4 bases and J shed 5 bases, with 6 bases lying between them. The CDR3 sequence is CASSRDENIQYF. DNA of the CDR3: TGTGCCAGCTCACGAGACGAAAACATTCAGTACTTC.

This clone was detected only a few times. In DNA, the CDR3 is TGTGCCAGCAGCTTAGCGGGGACAGCAACCTACGAGCAGTACTTC. Encoded protein: CASSLAGTATYEQYF. The chain links TRBV7-8 to TRBJ2-7, with 7 bases aligning to TRBD1. The CDR3 extends over 15 amino acids. Germline V gene data show CDR1 as SGHVS and CDR2 as FQNEAQ. V lost 0 bases to trimming and J lost 2 bases; unmatched junction nucleotides: 4. The full variable domain, in which reference TRBV7-8 and TRBJ2-7 provide the parts outside the CDR3, is GAGVSQSPRYKVAKRGQDVALRCDPISGHVSLFWYQQALGQGPEFLTYFQNEAQLDKSGLPSDRFFAERPEGSVSTLKIQRTQQEDSAVYLCASSLAGTATYEQYFGPGTRLTVT.

The rearrangement uses TRBV7-9 and TRBJ2-2, with D tentatively TRBD1 (5 bases). The CDR3 is 13 amino acids. CDR1 is SEHNR and CDR2 is FQNEAQ in the germline V gene (reference sequence). Between the trimmed V and J ends, which lost 5 bases and 6 bases, there was a span of 10 bases. This CDR3 is CASSEKGSGELFF. CDR3 DNA: TGTGCCAGCAGCGAGAAGGGGTCCGGGGAGCTGTTTTTT.

Only a few counts were recorded for this clone. This chain joins TRBV30 and TRBJ2-7, with D uncertain. The CDR3 is 11 residues long. Trimming pared 2 bases from V and 7 bases from J, leaving 9 bases between. Germline loops: CDR1 GTSNPN, CDR2 SVGIG (reference sequence). CDR3 sequence reads: CAWSTTMEQYF. In DNA form, the CDR3 reads TGTGCCTGGAGTACGACAATGGAGCAGTACTTC.

The chain couples TRBV2 to TRBJ2-5; tentatively, D is TRBD1 or TRBD2 (5 bases each). Germline V gene lookup returns CDR1 SNHLY and CDR2 FYNNEI. CDR3 size: 14 residues. The V end lost 7 bases, the J end lost 9 bases, and 21 bases lay between the germline ends. Here the CDR3 DNA reads TGTGCCAGCAAAGAGGAGGTCAGAGTCAGGGCCCAGTACTTC. It codes for CASKEEVRVRAQYF.

This clone has a single count. The rearrangement links TRBV5-6 to TRBJ2-1; possible D gene TRBD2, 6 bases. Germline CDR1 and CDR2: SGHDT and YYEEEE. CDR3 length: 16 residues. Trimming removed 0 bases at V and 8 bases at J, with 18 bases between. The CDR3 nucleotides read TGTGCCAGCAGCTTGGATACGAACTATGGAGGGGATGAGCAGTTCTTC. This encodes CASSLDTNYGGDEQFF.